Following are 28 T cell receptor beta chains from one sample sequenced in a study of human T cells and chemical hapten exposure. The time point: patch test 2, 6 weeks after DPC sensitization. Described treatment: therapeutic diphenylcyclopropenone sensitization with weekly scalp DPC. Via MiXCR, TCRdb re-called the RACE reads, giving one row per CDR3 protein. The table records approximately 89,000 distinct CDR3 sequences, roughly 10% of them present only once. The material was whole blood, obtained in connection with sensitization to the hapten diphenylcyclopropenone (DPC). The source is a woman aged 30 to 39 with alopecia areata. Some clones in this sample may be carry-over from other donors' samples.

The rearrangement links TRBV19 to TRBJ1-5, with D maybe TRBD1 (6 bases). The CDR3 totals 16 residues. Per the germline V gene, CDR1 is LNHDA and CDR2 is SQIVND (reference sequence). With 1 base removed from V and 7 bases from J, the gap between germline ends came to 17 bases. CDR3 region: CASSIVRPGVDQPQHF. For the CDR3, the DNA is TGTGCCAGTAGTATAGTAAGGCCAGGGGTGGACCAGCCCCAGCATTTT.

The CDR3 loop reads CASSQDPAGAPYEQYF. In nucleotides, the CDR3 is TGCGCCAGCAGCCAAGACCCAGCGGGAGCCCCCTACGAGCAGTACTTC. The chain uses TRBV4-3 and TRBJ2-7, with 8 bases fitting TRBD2. V lost 0 bases to trimming and J lost 2 bases; unmatched junction nucleotides: 6. This CDR3 comprises 16 residues. Germline CDR1 and CDR2: LGHNA and YSLEER.

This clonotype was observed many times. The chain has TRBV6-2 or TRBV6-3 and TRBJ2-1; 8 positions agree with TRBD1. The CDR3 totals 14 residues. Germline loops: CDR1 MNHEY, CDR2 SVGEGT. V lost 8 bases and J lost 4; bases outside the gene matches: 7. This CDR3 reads CASAEDRVYNEQFF. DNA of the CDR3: TGTGCCAGCGCCGAGGACAGGGTGTACAATGAGCAGTTCTTC.

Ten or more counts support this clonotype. The CDR3 DNA reads TGTGCCAGCAGCTTAGGTGTTGTCGCAAATAGCAATCAGCCCCAGCATTTT. This sequence encodes CASSLGVVANSNQPQHF. This chain links TRBV7-2 with TRBJ1-5; D not resolved. V gave up 1 base and J gave up 0 bases, with 13 bases separating them. This CDR3 is 17 amino acids long. Per germline, CDR1 SGHTA and CDR2 FQGNSA.

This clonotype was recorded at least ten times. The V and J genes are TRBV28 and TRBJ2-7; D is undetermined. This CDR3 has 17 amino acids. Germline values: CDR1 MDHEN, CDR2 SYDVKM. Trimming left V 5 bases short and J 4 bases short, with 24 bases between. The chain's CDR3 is CASSLYPRAPNLYEQYF. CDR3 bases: TGTGCCAGCAGTCTCTACCCCCGGGCCCCGAATTTGTACGAGCAGTACTTC.

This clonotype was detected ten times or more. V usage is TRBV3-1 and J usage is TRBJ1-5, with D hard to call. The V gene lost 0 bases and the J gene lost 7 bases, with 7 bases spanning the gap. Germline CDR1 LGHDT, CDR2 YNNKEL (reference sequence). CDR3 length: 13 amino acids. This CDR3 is CASSQDEQQPQHF. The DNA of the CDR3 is TGTGCCAGCAGCCAAGATGAACAACAGCCCCAGCATTTT.

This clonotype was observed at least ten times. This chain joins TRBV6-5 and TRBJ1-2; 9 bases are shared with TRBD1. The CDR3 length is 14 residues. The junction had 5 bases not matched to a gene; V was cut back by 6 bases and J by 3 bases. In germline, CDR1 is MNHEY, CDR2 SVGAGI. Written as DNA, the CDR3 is TGTGCCAGCAGGGGGACAGGGAAGGACTATGGCTACACCTTC. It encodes CASRGTGKDYGYTF.

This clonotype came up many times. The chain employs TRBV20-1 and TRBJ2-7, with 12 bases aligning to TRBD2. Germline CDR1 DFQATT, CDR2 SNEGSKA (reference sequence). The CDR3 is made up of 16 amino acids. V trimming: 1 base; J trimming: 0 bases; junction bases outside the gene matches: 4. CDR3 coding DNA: TGCAGTGCTAGAGGGACTAGCGGGAACATCTCCTACGAGCAGTACTTC. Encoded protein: CSARGTSGNISYEQYF.

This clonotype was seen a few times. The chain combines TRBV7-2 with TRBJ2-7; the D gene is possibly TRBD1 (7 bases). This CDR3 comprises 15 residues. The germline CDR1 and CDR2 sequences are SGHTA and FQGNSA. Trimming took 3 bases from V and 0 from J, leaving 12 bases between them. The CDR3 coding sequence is TGTGCCAGCAGCTTTCAGGGGGGAAGCTCCTACGAGCAGTACTTC. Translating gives CASSFQGGSSYEQYF.

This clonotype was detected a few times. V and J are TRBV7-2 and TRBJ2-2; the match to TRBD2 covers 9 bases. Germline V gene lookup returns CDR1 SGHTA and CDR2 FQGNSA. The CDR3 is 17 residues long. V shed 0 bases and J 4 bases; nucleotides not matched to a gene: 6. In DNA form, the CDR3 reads TGTGCCAGCAGCTTAGCGGGAGTAGCGGGGGCCACCGGGGAGCTGTTTTTT. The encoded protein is CASSLAGVAGATGELFF.

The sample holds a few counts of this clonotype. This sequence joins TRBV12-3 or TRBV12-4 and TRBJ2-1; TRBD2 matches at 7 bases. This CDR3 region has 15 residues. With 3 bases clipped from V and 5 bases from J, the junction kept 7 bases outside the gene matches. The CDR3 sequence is CASSLVSSGHNEQFF. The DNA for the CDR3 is TGTGCCAGCAGTTTGGTGTCTAGCGGACACAATGAGCAGTTCTTC.

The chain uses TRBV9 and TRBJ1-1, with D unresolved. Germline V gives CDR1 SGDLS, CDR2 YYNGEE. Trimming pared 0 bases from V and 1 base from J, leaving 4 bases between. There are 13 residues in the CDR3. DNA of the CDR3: TGTGCCAGCAGCGTAGCGCAGAACACTGAAGCTTTCTTT. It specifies CASSVAQNTEAFF.

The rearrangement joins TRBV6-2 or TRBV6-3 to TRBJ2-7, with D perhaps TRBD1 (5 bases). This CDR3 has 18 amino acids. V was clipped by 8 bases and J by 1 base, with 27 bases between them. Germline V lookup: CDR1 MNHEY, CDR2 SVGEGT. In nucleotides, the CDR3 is TGTGCCAGCGGAGATCAAGCAGGGATGGGCCCGAGGTCCTACGAGCAGTACTTC. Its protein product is CASGDQAGMGPRSYEQYF.

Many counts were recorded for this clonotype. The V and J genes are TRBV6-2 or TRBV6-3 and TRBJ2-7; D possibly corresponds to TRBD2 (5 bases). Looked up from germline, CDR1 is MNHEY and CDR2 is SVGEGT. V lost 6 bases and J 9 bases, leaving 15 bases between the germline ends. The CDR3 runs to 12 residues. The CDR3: CASSHGGPGQYF. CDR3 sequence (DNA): TGTGCCAGCAGCCATGGAGGTCCTGGGCAGTACTTC.

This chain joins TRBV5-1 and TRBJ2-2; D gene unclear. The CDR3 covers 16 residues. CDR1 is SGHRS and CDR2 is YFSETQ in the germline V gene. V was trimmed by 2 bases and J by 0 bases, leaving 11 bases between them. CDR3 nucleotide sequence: TGCGCCAGCAGCTTTCCGCGGCAAGCGAACACCGGGGAGCTGTTTTTT. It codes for CASSFPRQANTGELFF.

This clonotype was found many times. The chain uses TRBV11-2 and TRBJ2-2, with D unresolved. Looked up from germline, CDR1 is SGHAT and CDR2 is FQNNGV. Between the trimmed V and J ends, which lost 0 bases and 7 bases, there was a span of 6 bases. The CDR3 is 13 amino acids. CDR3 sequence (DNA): TGTGCCAGCAGCTTAGACAATTACGGGGAGCTGTTTTTT. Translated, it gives CASSLDNYGELFF.

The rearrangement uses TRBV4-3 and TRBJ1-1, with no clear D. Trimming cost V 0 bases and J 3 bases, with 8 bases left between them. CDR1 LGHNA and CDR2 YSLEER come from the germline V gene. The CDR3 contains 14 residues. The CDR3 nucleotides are TGCGCCAGCAGCCAAGATCAGGACGACACTGAAGCTTTCTTT. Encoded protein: CASSQDQDDTEAFF.

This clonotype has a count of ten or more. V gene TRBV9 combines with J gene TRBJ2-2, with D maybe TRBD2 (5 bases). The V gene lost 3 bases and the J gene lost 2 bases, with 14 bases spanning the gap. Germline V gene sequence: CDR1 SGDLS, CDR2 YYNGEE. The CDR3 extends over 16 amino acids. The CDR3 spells CASSARIGVNTGELFF. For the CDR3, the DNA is TGTGCCAGCAGCGCGAGAATCGGGGTTAACACCGGGGAGCTGTTTTTT.

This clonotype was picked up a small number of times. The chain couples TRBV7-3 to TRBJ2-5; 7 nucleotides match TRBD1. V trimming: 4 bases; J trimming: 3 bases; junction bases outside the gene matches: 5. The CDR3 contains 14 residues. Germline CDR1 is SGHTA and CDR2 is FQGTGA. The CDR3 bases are TGTGCCAGCAGCTATGATGGACAGGAAGAGACCCAGTACTTC. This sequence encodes CASSYDGQEETQYF.

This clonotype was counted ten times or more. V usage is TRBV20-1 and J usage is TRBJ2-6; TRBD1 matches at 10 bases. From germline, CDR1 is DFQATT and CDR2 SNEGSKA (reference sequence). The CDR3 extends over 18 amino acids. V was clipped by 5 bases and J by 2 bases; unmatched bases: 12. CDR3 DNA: TGCAGTGCTCTACCCGATGACAGGGGGCGGGCTGGGGCCAACGTCCTGACTTTC. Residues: CSALPDDRGRAGANVLTF.

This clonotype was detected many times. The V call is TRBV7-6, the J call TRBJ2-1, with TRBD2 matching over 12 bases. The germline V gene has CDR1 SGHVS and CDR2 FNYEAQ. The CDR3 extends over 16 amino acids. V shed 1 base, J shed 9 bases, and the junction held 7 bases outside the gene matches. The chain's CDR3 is CASSLVASGRGSEQFF. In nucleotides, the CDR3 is TGTGCCAGCAGCTTAGTAGCTAGCGGGAGGGGGAGTGAGCAGTTCTTC.

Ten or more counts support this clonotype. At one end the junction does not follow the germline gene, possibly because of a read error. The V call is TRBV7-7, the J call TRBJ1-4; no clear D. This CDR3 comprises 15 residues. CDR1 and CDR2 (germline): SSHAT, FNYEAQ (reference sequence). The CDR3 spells CASSFPTPSNEKLFF. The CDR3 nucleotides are TGTGCTAGCAGCTTCCCGACACCGTCAAATGAAAAACTGTTTTTT. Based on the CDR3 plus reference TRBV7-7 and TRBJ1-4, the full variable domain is GAGVSQSPRYKVTKRGQDVTLRCDPISSHATLYWYQQALGQGPEFLTYFNYEAQPDKSGLPSDRFSAERPEGSISTLTIQRTEQRDSAMYRCASSFPTPSNEKLFFGSGTQLSVL.

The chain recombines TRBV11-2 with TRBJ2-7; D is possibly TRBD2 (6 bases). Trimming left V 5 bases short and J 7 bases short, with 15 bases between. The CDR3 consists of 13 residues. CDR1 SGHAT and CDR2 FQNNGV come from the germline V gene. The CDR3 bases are TGTGCCAGCAGCCGACCGGGACTCGGAGAGCAGTACTTC. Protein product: CASSRPGLGEQYF.

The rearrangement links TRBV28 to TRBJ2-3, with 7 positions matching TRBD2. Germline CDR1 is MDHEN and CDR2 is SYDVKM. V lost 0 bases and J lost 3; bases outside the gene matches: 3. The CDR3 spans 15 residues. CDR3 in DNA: TGTGCCAGCAGTTTATGGGACGGGGGGACAGATACGCAGTATTTT. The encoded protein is CASSLWDGGTDTQYF.

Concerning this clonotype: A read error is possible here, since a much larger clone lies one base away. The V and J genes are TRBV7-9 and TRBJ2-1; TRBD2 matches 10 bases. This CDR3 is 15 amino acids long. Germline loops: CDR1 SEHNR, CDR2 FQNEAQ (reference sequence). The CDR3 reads CATSSGLAKYNEQFF. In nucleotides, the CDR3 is TGTGCCACCAGCTCGGGACTAGCGAAATACAATGAGCAGTTCTTC.

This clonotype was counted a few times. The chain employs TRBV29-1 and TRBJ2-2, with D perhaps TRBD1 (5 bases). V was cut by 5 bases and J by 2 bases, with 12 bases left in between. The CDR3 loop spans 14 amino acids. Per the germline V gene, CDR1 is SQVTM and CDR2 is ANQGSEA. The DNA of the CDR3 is TGCAGCGTTCAGGTCGACAGAAACACCGGGGAGCTGTTTTTT. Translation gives CSVQVDRNTGELFF.

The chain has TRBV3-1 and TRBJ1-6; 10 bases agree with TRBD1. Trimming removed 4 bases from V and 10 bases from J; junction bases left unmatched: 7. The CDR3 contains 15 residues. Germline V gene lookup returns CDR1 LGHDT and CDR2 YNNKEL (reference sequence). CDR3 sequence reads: CASSRWDRGQSPLHF. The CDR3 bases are TGTGCCAGCAGCCGATGGGACAGGGGCCAATCACCCCTCCACTTT.

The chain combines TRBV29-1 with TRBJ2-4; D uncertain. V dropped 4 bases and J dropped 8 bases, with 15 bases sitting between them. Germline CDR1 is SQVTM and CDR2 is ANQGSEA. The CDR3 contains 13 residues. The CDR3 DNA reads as TGCAGCGTTGCCCCCATATCTTTCCACATTCAGTACTTC. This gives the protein CSVAPISFHIQYF.